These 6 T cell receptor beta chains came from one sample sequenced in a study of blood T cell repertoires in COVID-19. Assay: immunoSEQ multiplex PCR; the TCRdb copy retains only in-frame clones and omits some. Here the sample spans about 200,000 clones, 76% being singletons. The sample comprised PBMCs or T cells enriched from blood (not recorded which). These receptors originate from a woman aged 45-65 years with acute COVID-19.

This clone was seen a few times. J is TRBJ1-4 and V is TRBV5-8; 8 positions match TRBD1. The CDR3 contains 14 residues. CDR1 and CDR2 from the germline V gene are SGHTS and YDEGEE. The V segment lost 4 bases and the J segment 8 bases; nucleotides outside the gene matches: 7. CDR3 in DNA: TGTGCCAGCAGCGAAGGACAGGGAAGGGAAAAACTGTTTTTT. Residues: CASSEGQGREKLFF.

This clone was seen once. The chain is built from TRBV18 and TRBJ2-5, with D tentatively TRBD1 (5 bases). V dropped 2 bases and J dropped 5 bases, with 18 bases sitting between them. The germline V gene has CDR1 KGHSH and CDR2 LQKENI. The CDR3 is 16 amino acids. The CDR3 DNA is TGTGCCAGCTCACCAGTGGTGGTAGGGTCAGGGGAGACCCAGTACTTC. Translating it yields CASSPVVVGSGETQYF. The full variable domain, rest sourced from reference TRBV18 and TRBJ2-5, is NAGVMQNPRHLVRRRGQEARLRCSPMKGHSHVYWYRQLPEEGLKFMVYLQKENIIDESGMPKERFSAEFPKEGPSILRIQQVVRGDSAAYFCASSPVVVGSGETQYFGPGTRLLVL.

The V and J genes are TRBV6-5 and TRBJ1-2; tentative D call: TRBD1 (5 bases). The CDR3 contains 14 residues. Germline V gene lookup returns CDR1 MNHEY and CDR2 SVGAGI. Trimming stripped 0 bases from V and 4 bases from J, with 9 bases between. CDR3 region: CASSYSGGVYGYTF. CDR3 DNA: TGTGCCAGCAGTTACTCGGGGGGGGTCTATGGCTACACCTTC.

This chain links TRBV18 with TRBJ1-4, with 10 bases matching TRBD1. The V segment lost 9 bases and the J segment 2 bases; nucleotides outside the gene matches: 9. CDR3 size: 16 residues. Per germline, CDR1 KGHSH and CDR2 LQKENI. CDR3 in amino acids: CASGRDRGLTNEKLFF. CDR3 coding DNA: TGTGCCAGTGGCCGGGACAGGGGCCTGACTAATGAAAAACTGTTTTTT. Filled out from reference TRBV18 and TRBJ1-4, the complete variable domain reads NAGVMQNPRHLVRRRGQEARLRCSPMKGHSHVYWYRQLPEEGLKFMVYLQKENIIDESGMPKERFSAEFPKEGPSILRIQQVVRGDSAAYFCASGRDRGLTNEKLFFGSGTQLSVL.

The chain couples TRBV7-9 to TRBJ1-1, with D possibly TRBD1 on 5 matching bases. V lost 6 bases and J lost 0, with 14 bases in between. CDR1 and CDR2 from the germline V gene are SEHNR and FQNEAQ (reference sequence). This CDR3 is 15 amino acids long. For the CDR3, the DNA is TGTGCCAGCAGGCCAGCAGGGAAGATGAACACTGAAGCTTTCTTT. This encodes CASRPAGKMNTEAFF.

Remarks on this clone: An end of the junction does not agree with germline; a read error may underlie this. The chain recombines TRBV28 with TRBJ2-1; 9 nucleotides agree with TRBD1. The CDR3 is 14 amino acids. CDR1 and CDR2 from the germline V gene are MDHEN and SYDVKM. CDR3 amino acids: CATSPGTGFNEQFF. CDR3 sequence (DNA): TGTGCCACCAGTCCCGGGACAGGGTTCAATGAGCAGTTCTTC.